This T cell receptor (beta chain) was identified during a study of cytomegalovirus exposure and HLA in healthy donors (dated by TCRdb to about 2017). Some background on the complete study: According to an earlier analysis of several hundred of the donors, about 179 million T cells yielded 90 million to 140 million unique TCR beta sequences and more than 250 Gb of sequence data. A handful of DR-DQ haplotypes were treated as single units for association and clustering because of strong linkage in the cohort. The study used immunosequencing to profile the T cell repertoires of 666 subjects and linked those repertoires to cytomegalovirus serostatus. Besides the first cohort of roughly 660 subjects, a separate validation cohort made up of 95 to 150 different subjects was used. Typing coverage varied by locus: about 629-640 donors for A, B, C, DRB1 and DQB1; roughly 560 for DQA1; more than 600 for DPA1; 400 to 480 for DPB1. To study patterns of TCR occurrence, a later analysis re-analyzed previously published TCR beta repertoires from 500 to 850 donors and added high-resolution HLA genotyping. All discovery cohort repertoires had been generated on a single sequencing platform. The study aimed to test whether cataloging public T cell receptors could reveal signatures of past pathogen exposure. Both class I and class II loci were covered by HLA typing, at four-digit resolution. A later genetic analysis used genome-wide SNP genotypes for about three fifths of the 666 donors, treating that subset as a discovery cohort. Among some 400 genotyped donors of the cohort, an average of about 240,000 unique TCR beta nucleotide sequences was sequenced per donor, of which about 19% were non-productive. To predict cytomegalovirus infection status, the study brought together high-throughput TCR immunosequencing, statistical association of individual TCRs with disease status, and machine learning. Among the approximately 400 genotyped donors, around 79% belonged to the genetic ancestry cluster associated with self-reported Caucasian donors. Donor age, sex, ethnicity and CMV serostatus were compiled alongside the repertoire data. Rather than using new phenotypic data, the later analysis identified candidate immune exposures from TCR beta sequences and from how often those sequences occurred across donors. Roughly 300 gigabases of sequencing data and 70 million to 85 million unique TCR sequences were included in an early release covering about 620 HLA-typed donors. An earlier analysis of 450 to 750 of the donors used high-throughput TCR beta sequencing to judge whether each TCR beta V gene segment behaved as functional or pseudogenic.

Inclusive of the bounding cysteine and phenylalanine, the CDR3 is 16 residues long. Only the CDR3 region is kept as DNA, spanning 48 bases read in frame from base 1. The germline V gene sets CDR1 to LGHNA and CDR2 to YNFKEQ. The junction shows trimming of 4 bases on V and 4 bases on J, plus 17 bases between the germline ends. The full study reports these points: A total of 150 to 200 TCR beta chains were listed by the study as associated with cytomegalovirus. A few of the identified cytomegalovirus-associated TCR beta chains were confirmed in vitro to be specific for cytomegalovirus antigens. The classifier was reported to diagnose cytomegalovirus status with high specificity and sensitivity in both the original and validation cohorts. A cluster of highly shared sequence variants was judged likely to be a technical artifact of the sequencing pipeline. Strong co-occurrence of HLA alleles, especially DR and DQ, made assigning TCR associations to individual alleles difficult. Some IMGT-functional V segments, including TRBV6-2 and TRBV6-3, could not be distinguished by the 87-base-pair reads and were therefore excluded. Roughly uniform sequencing depth across donors was assumed in presence/absence analyses, although this assumption may not hold. Because some donors lacked HLA typing at each locus, the association tests relied only on the typed subset. In a later analysis, the rate of TCR association differed among HLA loci, with DRB1 alleles having the most associated TCRs and HLA-C alleles having the fewest. Correlated functional status among segregating V segments might reflect linkage disequilibrium, but an unknown experimental factor could not be ruled out. Specific HLA alleles were associated with about 17,000 TCR beta sequences at a false discovery rate of 0.05 in a later analysis. Most CMV-associated TCR beta chains appeared to be HLA-restricted in a later analysis, and the HLA associations seemed to be driven largely by CMV exposure. While some public TCRs were present in many individuals, most TCR sequences turned up only very rarely across donors. Because counts were too low, about 18 rarely observed V segments, including chromosome 9 orphons, were excluded from the earlier analysis of 500 to 700 of the donors. In this cohort, only TCR beta chains were sequenced, and detectable features were limited by the absence of alpha or paired-chain data. According to a later genetic analysis, donors in an Asian-associated ancestry cluster had fewer N-insertions in productive TCRs than the roughly 670-donor mean. A later genetic analysis associated a missense DCLRE1C variant with V-gene and J-gene trimming of TCR beta chains, and an independent cohort replicated the association. It was suggested by the authors that the approach could potentially be generalized to other disease states and immunological phenotypes. A further reported finding was that TCR beta sequences accurately predicted the HLA-A and HLA-B alleles for most subjects in the first cohort. In an earlier analysis of around 600 of the donors, most TCR beta V segments were observed in productive rearrangements about 87% or about 30% of the time, broadly matching IMGT annotations. The only immune exposure information available for the cohort was CMV serostatus. According to a later analysis, parvovirus B19, influenza, CMV and Epstein-Barr virus appeared linked to several top co-occurrence clusters. A later analysis found that HLA-associated TCR beta chains were more clonally expanded and had lower generation probabilities than equally common non-associated chains.

Library prep was done by the immunoSEQ multiplex PCR assay. A mixture of 60 forward primers for TCR Vbeta segments and 13 reverse primers for TCR Jbeta segments was used in the multiplex PCR. Amplification of the CDR3 region of rearranged TCR beta genes was performed with a multiplex PCR assay on genomic DNA. The amplified TCR beta libraries were sequenced on the Illumina HiSeq System as 87-base-pair reads. In the original analysis: Across the 600 to 700 repertoires, a later analysis counted 75 million to 90 million unique TCR beta chains, 9.5 million to 13 million of which were shared by at least two donors. Raw reads were error-corrected and collapsed into unique sequences with a nearest-neighbor algorithm that merged closely related sequences to remove PCR and sequencing errors. V, D and J gene segments were assigned by aligning CDR3 sequences to IMGT reference sequences. For a sequence to be retained, a match of at least six nucleotides to both a V gene segment and a J gene segment was required. A rearrangement was called productive if the CDR3 had no stop codons and remained in frame with V and J, and every other rearrangement was called non-productive. CDR3 was defined according to IMGT convention as the region running from the second conserved V-encoded cysteine to the conserved J-encoded phenylalanine. The earlier analysis of about 500 of the donors excluded sequences that lacked an unambiguous match to a single V gene segment. In an earlier analysis of more than 500 of the donors, a V segment was called functional when productive rearrangements were above 56.7%, and segregating when the standard deviation between donors exceeded 5%. A statistical classification framework was built for diagnosing cytomegalovirus status from the catalog of TCR beta chain sequences. V and J gene assignment, in a later analysis, came from comparing TCR nucleotide sequences with IMGT/GENE-DB human TR gene sequences. A later analysis assigned CDR3 sequences and most-parsimonious VDJ recombination scenarios with the TCRdist pipeline. A later analysis defined each TCR beta chain by its CDR3 amino acid sequence plus V-gene family, and excluded reads lacking a unique V-gene family. As a way to deal with suspected cross-contamination and a sequencing artifact, a later analysis dropped nearly 600 nucleotide sequences that were highly shared and had low generation probability. In a later analysis, a clonal expansion index was calculated for each public chain from normalized within-repertoire ranks of inferred template counts. In a later analysis, generation probabilities were computed using a VDJ recombination model fitted to out-of-frame rearrangements, and the results were checked against IGoR. Hypergeometric tests were used in a later analysis to score TCR-TCR, TCR-HLA and TCR-CMV co-occurrence, with a repertoire-size bias correction applied to the TCR pairs. In a later analysis, false discovery rates were estimated by permuting HLA or CMV assignments 20 times. In a later analysis, co-occurring TCRs were grouped with DBSCAN, and TCRdist sequence similarity was added when clustering was performed within HLA-allele-positive subsets. For co-occurrence clustering, repertoires with fewer than 30,000 or more than 120,000 public chains were excluded, along with a handful of repertoires with anomalous nucleotide sharing. This immuneACCESS table, as held by TCRdb, lists in-frame sequences with V and J called but not all clones. Of the missing ones, under half trace to an unresolved V gene in checked studies; the others have no known cause. V and J calls and clone size are copied from that table; D and trimming were computed from the DNA. The sample table contains around 150,000 clones; only one count was recorded for less than 80% of them. The ten largest clones capture 1.8% of the sample.

The cohort consisted of more than 650 healthy bone marrow donors. At the time of sampling, all cohort members were nominally healthy, though unrecorded immune exposures were likely present. The donor was CMV seropositive and belonged to the group of 250 to 350 seropositive cohort members. Every donor gave a peripheral blood sample, and the peripheral blood mononuclear cells from that sample were used for TCR beta sequencing. Genomic DNA was extracted from the blood cell samples with the Qiagen DNeasy Blood Extraction Kit. A note on this clone: This clone's antigen is unknown. It has no much larger one-base neighbor in the sample; base qualities were not kept.

This receptor chain uses TRBV4-2 and TRBJ2-4; the best D guess is TRBD2, with 6 bases matching. Sequencing was done on a sample of PBMCs. The source of this sequence is a female donor in good health and CMV-seropositive. The CDR3 corresponds to CASSLSGRSAKNIQYF. The DNA sequence reads TGTGCCAGCAGCCTTAGCGGACGATCGGCTAAAAACATTCAGTACTTC.